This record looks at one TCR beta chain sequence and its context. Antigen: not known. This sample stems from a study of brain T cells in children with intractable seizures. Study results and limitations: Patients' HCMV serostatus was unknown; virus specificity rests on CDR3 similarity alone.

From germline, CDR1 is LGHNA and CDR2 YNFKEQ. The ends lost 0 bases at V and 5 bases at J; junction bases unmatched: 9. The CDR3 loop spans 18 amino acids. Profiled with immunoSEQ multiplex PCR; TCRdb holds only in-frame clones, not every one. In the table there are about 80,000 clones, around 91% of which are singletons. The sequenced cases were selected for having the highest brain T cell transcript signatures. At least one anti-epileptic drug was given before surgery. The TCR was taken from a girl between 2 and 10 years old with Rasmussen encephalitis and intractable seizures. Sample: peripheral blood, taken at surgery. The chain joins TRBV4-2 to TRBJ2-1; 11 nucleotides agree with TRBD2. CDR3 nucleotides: TGTGCCAGCAGCCAAGATTGGGCTAGCGGGAGGATCAACAATGAGCAGTTCTTC. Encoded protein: CASSQDWASGRINNEQFF.